This T cell receptor (beta chain) was retrieved from a study of chronic HIV infection and antiretroviral therapy. TCRdb fed the 5' RACE reads into MiXCR, producing one record per CDR3 protein. The profile shows 30,000 or so distinct CDR3 sequences, roughly 8.7% of them singletons. There are 13 residues in the CDR3. V lost 3 bases and J lost 3, with 9 bases in between. Per the germline V gene, CDR1 is SGHTA and CDR2 is FQGNSA. This clonotype was detected many times. This TCR was recovered from an adult who had HIV and had not received antiretroviral therapy, or was an uninfected healthy control (not recorded which). The chain has TRBV7-2 and TRBJ2-7; the D gene is possibly TRBD1 (6 bases). Sequenced: peripheral blood. CDR3 region: CASSFRDNYEQYF. CDR3 bases: TGTGCCAGCAGCTTTCGGGACAACTACGAGCAGTACTTC.